The 7 T cell receptor beta chains presented below share a single source sample, sequenced in a study of immune evolution from preneoplasia to lung adenocarcinoma. Sequencing was performed with immunoSEQ multiplex PCR; in TCRdb, only in-frame clones are kept and a portion is missing. The sample records around 15,000 clones, 65% to 90% being singletons. Specimen: FFPE invasive lung adenocarcinoma tissue. The receptor source for this set is a person aged 65 to 85 with invasive lung adenocarcinoma.

The chain employs TRBV15 and TRBJ1-4; D is uncertain. V was clipped by 1 base and J by 8 bases, with 8 bases between them. The CDR3 is 13 residues long. CDR1 LNHNV and CDR2 YYDKDF come from the germline V gene (reference sequence). The CDR3 DNA is TGTGCCACCAGCAGAGCAGGCACCGAAAAACTGTTTTTT. Amino acid sequence: CATSRAGTEKLFF.

This clone was recorded a few times. V and J are TRBV7-8 and TRBJ2-7, with D possibly matching TRBD2 (6 bases). Germline loops: CDR1 SGHVS, CDR2 FQNEAQ. The CDR3 is made up of 15 amino acids. V was shortened by 5 bases and J by 3 bases, with 17 bases between the two germline ends. Here the CDR3 reads CASSTSDGLHYEQYF. The CDR3 bases are TGTGCCAGCAGCACATCGGACGGACTACACTACGAGCAGTACTTC.

The V gene is TRBV5-6, the J gene TRBJ1-1, with D possibly being TRBD1 (6 bases). The germline V gene encodes CDR1 SGHDT and CDR2 YYEEEE. V dropped 1 base and J dropped 1 base, with 14 bases sitting between them. This CDR3 contains 16 residues. The CDR3: CASSLLNRVKNTEAFF. Written as DNA, the CDR3 is TGTGCCAGCAGCTTGCTAAACAGGGTTAAGAACACTGAAGCTTTCTTT.

The rearrangement uses TRBV2 and TRBJ2-5; tentative D call: TRBD1 (5 bases). Germline V gene lookup returns CDR1 SNHLY and CDR2 FYNNEI. The ends were cut back, 7 bases at V and 3 bases at J, with 18 bases in the middle. CDR3 length: 15 amino acids. This chain's CDR3 is CASKKIQGNEETQYF. Here the CDR3 DNA reads TGTGCCAGCAAAAAAATCCAGGGTAACGAAGAGACCCAGTACTTC.

V usage is TRBV6-6 and J usage is TRBJ1-5; 9 bases fit TRBD1. Per the germline V gene, CDR1 is MNHNY and CDR2 is SVGAGI (reference sequence). CDR3 size: 14 residues. Trimming took 4 bases from V and 2 from J; bases not matched to a gene: 0. DNA for the CDR3: TGTGCCAGCAGTTGGACAGGGGGCAATCAGCCCCAGCATTTT. Translating gives CASSWTGGNQPQHF.

This clone appeared a few times. This rearrangement joins TRBV7-5 to TRBJ1-2. TRBV7-5 is flagged as a pseudogene. The CDR3 has 13 amino acids. CDR3 amino acids: CARSCDASYGYTF. In nucleotides, the CDR3 is TGTGCCAGAAGCTGTGATGCTAGCTATGGCTACACCTTC.

This clone has a single count. This chain connects TRBV19 to TRBJ1-2; D is unclear. V gave up 6 bases and J gave up 2 bases, with 13 bases separating them. The CDR3 sequence is 14 residues long. In germline, CDR1 is LNHDA, CDR2 SQIVND (reference sequence). The CDR3 here is CASSLSSLNYGYTF. The CDR3 region has the DNA TGTGCCAGTAGCCTCTCTTCACTAAACTATGGCTACACCTTC.